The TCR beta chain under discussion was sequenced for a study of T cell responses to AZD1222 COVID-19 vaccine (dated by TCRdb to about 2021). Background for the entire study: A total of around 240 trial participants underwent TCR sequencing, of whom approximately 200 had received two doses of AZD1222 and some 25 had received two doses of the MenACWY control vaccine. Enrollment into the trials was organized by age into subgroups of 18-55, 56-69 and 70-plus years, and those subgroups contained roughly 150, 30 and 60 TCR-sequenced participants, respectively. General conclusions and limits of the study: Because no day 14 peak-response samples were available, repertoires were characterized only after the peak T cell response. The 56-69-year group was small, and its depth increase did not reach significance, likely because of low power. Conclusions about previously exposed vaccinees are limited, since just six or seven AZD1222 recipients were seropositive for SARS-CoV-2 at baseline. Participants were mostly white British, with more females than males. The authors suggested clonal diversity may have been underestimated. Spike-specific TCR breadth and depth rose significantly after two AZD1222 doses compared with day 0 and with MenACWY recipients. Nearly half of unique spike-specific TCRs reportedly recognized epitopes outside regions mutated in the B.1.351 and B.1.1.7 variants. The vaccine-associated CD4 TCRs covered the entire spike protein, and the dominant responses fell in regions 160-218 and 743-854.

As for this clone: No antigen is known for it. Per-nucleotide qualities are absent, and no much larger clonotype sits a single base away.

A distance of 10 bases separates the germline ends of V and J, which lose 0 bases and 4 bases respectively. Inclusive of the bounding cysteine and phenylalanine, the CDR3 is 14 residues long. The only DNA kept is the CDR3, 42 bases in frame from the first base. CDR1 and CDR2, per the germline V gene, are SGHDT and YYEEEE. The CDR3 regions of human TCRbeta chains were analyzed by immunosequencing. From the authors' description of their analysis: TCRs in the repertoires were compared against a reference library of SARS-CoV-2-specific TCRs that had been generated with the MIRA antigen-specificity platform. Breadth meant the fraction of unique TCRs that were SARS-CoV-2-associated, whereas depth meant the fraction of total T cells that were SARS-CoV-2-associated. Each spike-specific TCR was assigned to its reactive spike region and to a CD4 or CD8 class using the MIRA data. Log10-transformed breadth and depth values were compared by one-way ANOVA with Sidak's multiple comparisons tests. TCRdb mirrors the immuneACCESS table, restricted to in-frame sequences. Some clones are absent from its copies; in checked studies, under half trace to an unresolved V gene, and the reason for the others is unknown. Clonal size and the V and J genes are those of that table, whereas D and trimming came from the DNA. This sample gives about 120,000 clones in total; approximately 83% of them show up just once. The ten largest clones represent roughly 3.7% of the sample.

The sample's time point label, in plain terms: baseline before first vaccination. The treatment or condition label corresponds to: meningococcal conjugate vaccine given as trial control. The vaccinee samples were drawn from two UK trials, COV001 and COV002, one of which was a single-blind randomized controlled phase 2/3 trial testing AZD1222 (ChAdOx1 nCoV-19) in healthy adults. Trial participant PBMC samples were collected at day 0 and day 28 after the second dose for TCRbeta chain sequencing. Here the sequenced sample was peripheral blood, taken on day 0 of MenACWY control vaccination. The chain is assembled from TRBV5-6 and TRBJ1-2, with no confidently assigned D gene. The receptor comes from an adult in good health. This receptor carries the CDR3 CASSLGQKVYGYTF. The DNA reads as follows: TGTGCCAGCAGCTTGGGCCAGAAGGTCTATGGCTACACCTTC.